The table lists the clone carrying this TCR beta chain with a few counts. Its specificity is not known. This sample is part of a study of CD8+ T cells in alopecia areata. Study conclusions and caveats: Higher clonality was seen in lesional scalp than in normal scalp, especially in alopecia totalis/universalis.

Described treatment: oral pan-JAK inhibitor, 5-10 mg twice daily. Germline assignment: CDR1 MGHRA and CDR2 YSYEKL. The trim removed 4 bases at V and 8 bases at J, leaving 9 bases unmatched. This CDR3 has 15 amino acids. Extracted RNA was reverse transcribed, and the resulting cDNA served as sequencing template. Clones were read by immunoSEQ multiplex PCR, and TCRdb kept only the in-frame ones, dropping some. Here the sample spans about 76,000 clones, approximately 64% being singletons. The clonotype comes from a human donor with alopecia areata. The chain joins TRBV4-1 to TRBJ2-1, with TRBD2 matching over 9 bases. Specimen: CD8+ T cells sorted from blood, collected at week 24, from a patient treated with tofacitinib. CDR3 sequence reads: CASSLTRTSEYEQFF. DNA of the CDR3: TGCGCCAGCAGCCTCACCAGGACTAGCGAGTATGAGCAGTTCTTC.